The source of this T cell receptor beta chain is a study of long-term antiretroviral therapy in people with HIV. Whole-study findings and limits: HIV repertoires spanned tighter CDR3 length ranges than controls did.

There were no participants with HIV treated outside the United States. Survey level was the resolution at which the v3.0 immunoSEQ assay ran. Assay: immunoSEQ multiplex PCR; the TCRdb copy retains only in-frame clones and omits some. The sample lists about 8,800 clones, around 75% seen once, with around 20% in the top ten. Germline V gives CDR1 SGHRS, CDR2 YFSETQ. V trimming: 4 bases; J trimming: 5 bases; junction bases outside the gene matches: 9. The CDR3 consists of 15 residues. This clone turned up a few times. Antigen unknown. The sequence was obtained from a middle-aged man with HIV. The chain has TRBV5-1 and TRBJ1-2; the match to TRBD1 covers 9 bases. Here the sequenced sample was unsorted PBMCs, taken 1.8 years before starting antiretroviral therapy. CDR3 protein: CASSTWTGVEYGYTF. In DNA, the CDR3 is TGCGCCAGCAGCACTTGGACAGGGGTTGAATATGGCTACACCTTC.